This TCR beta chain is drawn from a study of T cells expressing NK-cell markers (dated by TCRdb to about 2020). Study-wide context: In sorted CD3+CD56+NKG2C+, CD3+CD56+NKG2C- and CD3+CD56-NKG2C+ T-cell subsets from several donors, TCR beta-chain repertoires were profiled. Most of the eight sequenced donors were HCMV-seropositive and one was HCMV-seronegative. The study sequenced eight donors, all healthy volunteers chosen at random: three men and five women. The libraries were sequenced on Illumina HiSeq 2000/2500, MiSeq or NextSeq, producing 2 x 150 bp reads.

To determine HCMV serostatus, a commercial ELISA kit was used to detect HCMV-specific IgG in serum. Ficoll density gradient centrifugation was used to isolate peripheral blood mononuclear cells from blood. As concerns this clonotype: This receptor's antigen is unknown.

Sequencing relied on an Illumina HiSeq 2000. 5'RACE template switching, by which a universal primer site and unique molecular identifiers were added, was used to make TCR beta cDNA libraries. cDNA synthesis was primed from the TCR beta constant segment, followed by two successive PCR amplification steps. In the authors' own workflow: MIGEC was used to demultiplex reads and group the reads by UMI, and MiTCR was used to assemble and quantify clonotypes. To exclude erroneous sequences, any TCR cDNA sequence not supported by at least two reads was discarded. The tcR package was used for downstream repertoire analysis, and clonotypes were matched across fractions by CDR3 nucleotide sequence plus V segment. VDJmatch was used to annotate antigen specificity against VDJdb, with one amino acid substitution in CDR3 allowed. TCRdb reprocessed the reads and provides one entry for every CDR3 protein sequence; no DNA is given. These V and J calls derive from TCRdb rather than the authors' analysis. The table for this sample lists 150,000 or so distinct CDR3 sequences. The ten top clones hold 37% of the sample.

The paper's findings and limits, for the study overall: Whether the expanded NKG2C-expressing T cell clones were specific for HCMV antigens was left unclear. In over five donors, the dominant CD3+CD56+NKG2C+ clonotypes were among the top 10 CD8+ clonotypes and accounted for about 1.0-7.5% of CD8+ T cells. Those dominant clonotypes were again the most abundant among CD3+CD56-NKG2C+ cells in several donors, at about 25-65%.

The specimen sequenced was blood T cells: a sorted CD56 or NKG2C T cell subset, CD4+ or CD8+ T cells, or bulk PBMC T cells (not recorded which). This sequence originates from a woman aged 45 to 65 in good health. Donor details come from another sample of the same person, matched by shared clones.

The CDR3 is CASSLGGAHYEQYF. This receptor chain uses TRBV11-3 and TRBJ2-7; TCRdb's D gene call, TRBD1, goes unchecked for lack of DNA. For CDR1 and CDR2, the germline V gene lists SGHNT and YENEEA. The CDR3 runs 14 amino acids, cysteine and phenylalanine included. The DNA is unrecorded.